This entry lists 9 T cell receptor beta chains sequenced from one sample in a study of blood T cell repertoires in COVID-19. Some clones are missing from TCRdb's copy, which holds only in-frame ones; the method was immunoSEQ multiplex PCR. This table has some 300,000 clones, approximately 89% appearing once. The sample was PBMCs or T cells enriched from blood (not recorded which). The source is a woman in her 50s who had been exposed to COVID-19.

The chain combines TRBV6-2 or TRBV6-3 with TRBJ1-1, with 7 bases lining up with TRBD1. Germline CDR1 MNHEY, CDR2 SVGEGT. Trimming cost V 3 bases and J 4 bases; bases outside gene matches: 8. This CDR3 has 15 residues. For the CDR3, the DNA is TGTGCCAGCAGTTATCAAGCAGGGGGTTTCACTGAAGCTTTCTTT. This codes for CASSYQAGGFTEAFF.

J is TRBJ2-1 and V is TRBV3-1 (or the pseudogene TRBV3-2); D is unclear. Germline assignment: CDR1 LGHDT and CDR2 YNNKEL (reference sequence). V gave up 1 base and J gave up 4 bases, with 11 bases separating them. The CDR3 runs 15 residues. The CDR3 here is CASSQVSLHYNEQFF. CDR3 nucleotides: TGTGCCAGCAGCCAAGTTTCACTACATTACAATGAGCAGTTCTTC.

The rearrangement links TRBV19 to TRBJ1-2; D is unresolved. Trimming left V 6 bases short and J 4 bases short, with 12 bases between. CDR1 is LNHDA and CDR2 is SQIVND in the germline V gene (reference sequence). The CDR3 has 13 residues. The CDR3 spells CASRSTEFYGYTF. The CDR3 region has the DNA TGTGCCAGTAGAAGTACAGAGTTCTATGGCTACACCTTC.

The chain recombines TRBV5-1 with TRBJ2-7; 10 bases are a match to TRBD1. This CDR3 spans 15 amino acids. CDR1 is SGHRS and CDR2 is YFSETQ in the germline V gene. Trimming took 4 bases from V and 3 from J; bases not matched to a gene: 7. The CDR3 region has the DNA TGCGCCAGCAGCCTCGGACAGGGGGATTACTACGAGCAGTACTTC. It translates to CASSLGQGDYYEQYF.

The genes are TRBV2 and TRBJ1-4; weak D call: TRBD1 (6 bases). The germline V gene encodes CDR1 SNHLY and CDR2 FYNNEI. The CDR3 totals 14 residues. V was pared by 5 bases and J by 7 bases, with 14 bases between. The CDR3: CASSQQGIGEKLFF. The CDR3 DNA reads TGTGCCAGCAGTCAACAGGGCATTGGTGAAAAACTGTTTTTT.

This clone was found once. The rearrangement links TRBV5-1 to TRBJ1-4, with a tentative D call TRBD1 (6 bases). Trimming cost V 4 bases and J 7 bases, with 23 bases left between them. CDR1 is SGHRS, CDR2 YFSETQ, per germline. This CDR3 region has 17 residues. CDR3 sequence reads: CASSLGPTTGFLEKLFF. The DNA for the CDR3 is TGCGCCAGCAGCCTCGGTCCCACAACAGGGTTCCTTGAAAAACTGTTTTTT.

This chain links TRBV19 with TRBJ1-4; D not resolved. V shed 4 bases and J shed 4 bases, with 13 bases lying between them. CDR3 length: 15 amino acids. The germline CDR1 and CDR2 sequences are LNHDA and SQIVND (reference sequence). Here the CDR3 DNA reads TGTGCCAGTAGTACTCGTGGGAGTTTTAATGAAAAACTGTTTTTT. This translates into CASSTRGSFNEKLFF.

The chain combines TRBV2 with TRBJ2-7; weak D call: TRBD1 (6 bases). V was cut by 2 bases and J by 3 bases, with 14 bases left in between. The CDR3 length is 15 residues. The V gene's germline CDR1 is SNHLY and CDR2 FYNNEI. The chain's CDR3 is CASSETKGQNYEQYF. The CDR3 DNA sequence: TGTGCCAGCAGTGAAACTAAGGGACAAAACTACGAGCAGTACTTC. The complete variable domain, with remaining parts taken from reference TRBV2 and TRBJ2-7, reads EPEVTQTPSHQVTQMGQEVILRCVPISNHLYFYWYRQILGQKVEFLVSFYNNEISEKSEIFDDQFSVERPDGSNFTLKIRSTKLEDSAMYFCASSETKGQNYEQYFGPGTRLTVT.

The rearrangement uses TRBV15 and TRBJ1-1; 7 bases fit TRBD1. Germline lookup yields CDR1 LNHNV and CDR2 YYDKDF (reference sequence). This CDR3 has 15 amino acids. The J segment lost 4 bases and the V segment lost 5 bases, leaving 10 bases of the junction unmatched. CDR3 nucleotide sequence: TGTGCCACCAGCGGGGGACAGCAAGTTAGCACTGAAGCTTTCTTT. Its protein is CATSGGQQVSTEAFF.